A selection of T cell receptor beta chains follows, all from one sample in a study of blood T cell repertoires in COVID-19. The assay was immunoSEQ multiplex PCR, and TCRdb's table has in-frame clones only and misses some. Among 430,000 or so clones listed, nearly 90% were seen once. The sample comprised PBMCs or T cells enriched from blood (not recorded which). The origin of the receptors is a woman aged 18-29 years who had been exposed to COVID-19. Each CDR3 is given with its conserved first and last residue. Fields, in order: CDR3 protein, CDR3 DNA, clone size, D gene, V gene, J gene, CDR3 length. The D gene is left open where the match is weak. For some rows the clone size is stated as once, few or many, or as a class when expanded; others skip it.

CASSQDSGTGLEAFF	TGCGCCAGCAGCCAAGATTCGGGGACAGGCCTTGAAGCTTTCTTT	NA	TRBD1	TRBV4-1	TRBJ1-1	15
CASSLEDRNTEAFF	TGTGCCAGCAGCTTAGAGGACAGAAACACTGAAGCTTTCTTT	NA	NA	TRBV11-3	TRBJ1-1	14
CASSEVQGQGGYTF	TGTGCCAGCAGTGAAGTCCAGGGGCAGGGTGGCTACACCTTC	NA	NA	TRBV6-1	TRBJ1-2	14
CASSQERTGNEQYF	TGCGCCAGCAGCCAAGAGCGGACAGGGAACGAGCAGTACTTC	NA	TRBD1	TRBV4-3	TRBJ2-7	14
CASSSDREGGQPQHF	TGTGCCAGCAGCTCGGACAGGGAAGGTGGACAGCCCCAGCATTTT	NA	TRBD1	TRBV2	TRBJ1-5	15
CTSSQVPGDGGELFF	TGTACCAGCAGCCAAGTACCAGGGGACGGCGGGGAGCTGTTTTTT	NA	NA	TRBV3-1/TRBV3-2	TRBJ2-2	15
CASSHPSGLTEAFF	TGTGCCAGCAGTCACCCTAGCGGGCTCACTGAAGCTTTCTTT	NA	NA	TRBV6-2/TRBV6-3	TRBJ1-1	14
CASSPVEGKRAWAGNEQFF	TGCGCCAGCAGCCCAGTCGAAGGAAAGCGGGCATGGGCGGGAAATGAGCAGTTCTTC	NA	NA	TRBV23-1	TRBJ2-1	19
CASSQDGLAGGDTQYF	TGTGCCAGCAGCCAAGATGGACTAGCGGGAGGAGATACGCAGTATTTT	once	TRBD2	TRBV4-2	TRBJ2-3	16
CATSSRGGGNQPQHF	TGTGCCACCAGCTCCCGAGGGGGCGGCAATCAGCCCCAGCATTTT	NA	TRBD1	TRBV15	TRBJ1-5	15
CASSQVPGNNEQFF	TGTGCCAGCAGCCAAGTTCCAGGGAACAATGAGCAGTTCTTC	NA	NA	TRBV14	TRBJ2-1	14
CASSEDQGMGPQHF	TGTGCCAGCAGTGAAGATCAGGGGATGGGACCCCAGCATTTT	NA	NA	TRBV2	TRBJ1-5	14
CASSPQGLEPTDTQYF	TGTGCCAGCTCACCACAGGGACTAGAACCTACAGATACGCAGTATTTT	NA	TRBD2	TRBV18	TRBJ2-3	16
CSVEPPEQAETYNEQFF	TGCAGCGTTGAACCCCCCGAGCAAGCGGAAACGTACAATGAGCAGTTCTTC	NA	NA	TRBV29-1	TRBJ2-1	17
CASSLTTGSEQYF	TGTGCCAGCAGCTTAACCACAGGGTCCGAGCAGTACTTC	NA	NA	TRBV13	TRBJ2-7	13
CATSRRGQDTEAFF	TGTGCCACCAGCAGAAGGGGGCAGGACACTGAAGCTTTCTTT	NA	TRBD1	TRBV15	TRBJ1-1	14
CASSQLGRREKLFF	TGTGCCAGCAGCCAACTGGGGAGACGTGAAAAACTGTTTTTT	NA	NA	TRBV14	TRBJ1-4	14
CASSQDYGGGLWDEQFF	TGCGCCAGCAGCCAAGATTACGGCGGGGGTTTATGGGATGAGCAGTTCTTC	NA	TRBD2	TRBV4-3	TRBJ2-1	17
CSVTGLVSYEQYF	TGCAGCGTTACAGGGTTGGTTTCCTACGAGCAGTACTTC	NA	NA	TRBV29-1	TRBJ2-7	13
CASSPTGIDGYTF	TGTGCCAGCAGCCCCACAGGGATCGATGGCTACACCTTC	once	NA	TRBV5-8	TRBJ1-2	13
CASSGDRGGEKLFF	TGTGCCAGCAGCGGGGACAGGGGAGGGGAAAAACTGTTTTTT	NA	TRBD1	TRBV5-5	TRBJ1-4	14
CASSLGGTRIPYEQYF	TGTGCCAGCAGCTTGGGGGGGACTAGGATCCCCTACGAGCAGTACTTC	NA	TRBD2	TRBV11-2	TRBJ2-7	16
CASSTWGGHNQPQHF	TGTGCCAGTAGTACATGGGGGGGGCACAATCAGCCCCAGCATTTT	NA	NA	TRBV19	TRBJ1-5	15
CASSWGTRVDNEQFF	TGCGCCAGCAGCTGGGGGACACGGGTCGACAATGAGCAGTTCTTC	NA	NA	TRBV5-1	TRBJ2-1	15
CASSDSYGGGGTGELFF	TGTGCCAGCAGTGACTCGTACGGGGGAGGTGGCACCGGGGAGCTGTTTTTT	few	NA	TRBV6-4	TRBJ2-2	17
CASSWTSLGRYEQYF	TGTGCCAGCAGCTGGACTAGCCTAGGCCGCTACGAGCAGTACTTC	NA	TRBD2	TRBV11-2	TRBJ2-7	15
CASSYQGATNEKLFF	TGTGCCAGCAGCTACCAGGGGGCAACTAATGAAAAACTGTTTTTT	once	TRBD1	TRBV5-6	TRBJ1-4	15
CASSYGLAGGPVAYEQYF	TGTGCCAGCAGTTACGGACTAGCGGGAGGGCCGGTCGCCTACGAGCAGTACTTC	NA	TRBD2	TRBV27	TRBJ2-7	18
CATARGGVSSYEQYF	TGTGCCACCGCAAGAGGAGGCGTCAGCTCCTACGAGCAGTACTTC	NA	NA	TRBV25-1	TRBJ2-7	15
CSVKTSGTNNEQFF	TGCAGCGTCAAGACTAGCGGGACAAACAATGAGCAGTTCTTC	once	TRBD2	TRBV29-1	TRBJ2-1	14
CASSYADREYGPQHF	TGTGCCAGCAGCTACGCCGACAGGGAGTACGGGCCCCAGCATTTT	NA	TRBD1	TRBV7-9	TRBJ1-5	15
CATSDPTGDPFF	TGTGCCACCAGTGACCCCACAGGGGACCCTTTCTTT	NA	TRBD1	TRBV24-1	TRBJ1-1	12
CASSLQGNSYNEQFF	TGTGCCAGCAGCTTACAGGGAAACTCCTACAATGAGCAGTTCTTC	NA	NA	TRBV5-4	TRBJ2-1	15
CASSKAGRSDEQFF	TGTGCCAGCAGCAAAGCTGGCAGGTCGGATGAGCAGTTCTTC	NA	NA	TRBV21-1	TRBJ2-1	14
CASTITGGFGYTF	TGTGCCAGCACCATAACAGGGGGCTTTGGCTACACCTTC	NA	TRBD1	TRBV28	TRBJ1-2	13
CASRLALGRGSADTQYF	TGTGCAAGTCGCTTAGCGCTAGGCAGGGGATCGGCAGATACGCAGTATTTT	NA	NA	TRBV12-2	TRBJ2-3	17
CASSLSGYTYEQYF	TGTGCCAGCAGCCTTAGCGGATACACCTACGAGCAGTACTTC	NA	NA	TRBV7-2	TRBJ2-7	14
CATSSRISGRSGANVLTF	TGTGCCACCAGCAGTCGAATTAGCGGGAGGTCTGGGGCCAACGTCCTGACTTTC	NA	TRBD2	TRBV15	TRBJ2-6	18
CASSNSLKGQGLCGANVLTF	TGTGCCAGCAGCAATAGTTTGAAGGGACAGGGATTGTGCGGGGCCAACGTCCTGACTTTC	once	NA	TRBV21-1	TRBJ2-6	20
CASSPSGRSQYF	TGTGCCAGCAGCCCATCCGGTCGGTCCCAGTACTTC	NA	NA	TRBV14	TRBJ2-5	12
CARSLGTGGLPYEQYF	TGTGCCAGAAGCTTGGGGACGGGAGGGCTCCCCTACGAGCAGTACTTC	NA	TRBD2	TRBV5-3	TRBJ2-7	16
CASSRAGAYEQYF	TGTGCCAGCAGTAGGGCAGGGGCCTACGAGCAGTACTTC	NA	NA	TRBV6-5	TRBJ2-7	13
CASSLSRVGGDGYTF	TGTGCCAGCAGCTTATCAAGGGTAGGGGGCGATGGCTACACCTTC	NA	TRBD1	TRBV7-3	TRBJ1-2	15
CASSQDRGLAELYNEQFF	TGCGCCAGCAGCCAAGACCGGGGACTAGCGGAGCTCTACAATGAGCAGTTCTTC	once	TRBD2	TRBV4-1	TRBJ2-1	18
CASRGGLYNEQFF	TGTGCCAGCAGGGGCGGACTCTACAATGAGCAGTTCTTC	NA	NA	TRBV6-5	TRBJ2-1	13
CASSEAHQTSGRNKQYF	TGTGCCAGCAGTGAAGCCCATCAGACTAGCGGGAGAAACAAGCAGTACTTC	NA	TRBD2	TRBV2	TRBJ2-7	17
CASSLDRWGPARKSNEQFF	TGTGCCAGCAGCTTAGATCGATGGGGGCCCGCCCGCAAGAGCAATGAGCAGTTCTTC	NA	NA	TRBV11-2	TRBJ2-1	19
CASSKDDPERTWDQPQHF	TGTGCCAGCAGCAAAGATGACCCCGAACGGACTTGGGATCAGCCCCAGCATTTT	NA	NA	TRBV21-1	TRBJ1-5	18
CASTPSDFYSPLHF	TGCGCCAGCACCCCTTCGGACTTTTATTCACCCCTCCACTTT	NA	NA	TRBV5-1	TRBJ1-6	14
CASSFGFF	TGTGCCAGCAGTTTCGGTTTCTTT	NA	NA	TRBV28	TRBJ1-1	8
CASNSHSLAGTDTQYF	TGTGCCAGCAACTCCCACTCACTAGCGGGAACAGATACGCAGTATTTT	NA	TRBD2	TRBV7-2	TRBJ2-3	16
CASSLLAGDETQYF	TGTGCCAGCAGCTTATTAGCGGGGGATGAGACCCAGTACTTC	NA	TRBD2	TRBV7-2	TRBJ2-5	14
CASSQTEEQYF	TGTGCCAGCAGCCAGACTGAGGAGCAGTACTTC	NA	NA	TRBV5-4	TRBJ2-7	11
CATERGGLDNEQYF	TGTGCCACAGAGAGGGGGGGACTAGATAACGAGCAGTACTTC	NA	TRBD2	TRBV28	TRBJ2-7	14